Listed below are T cell receptor beta chains from one sample, sequenced in a study of T cells after yellow fever vaccination. TCRdb re-called the 5' RACE reads through MiXCR, storing one row per CDR3 protein. The sample has about 340,000 distinct CDR3 sequences, around 12% seen once. This specimen was CD4+ T cells sorted from PBMCs, taken 15 days after the yellow fever booster vaccination. Every receptor here comes from a man between 18 and 29 years old who received the YFV17D yellow fever vaccine. Both conserved end residues are part of each CDR3. Clone size is given for some rows only: seen once, a few or many times, or a class if the clone is expanded.

CDR3 length,V gene,J gene,clone size,CDR3 protein
18,TRBV5-1,TRBJ2-4,many,CASSQEALAGRRGGIQYF
14,TRBV5-1,TRBJ2-5,few,CASSSGQGEETQYF
11,TRBV12-5,TRBJ2-7,NA,CASGLTKGQYF
14,TRBV3-1,TRBJ1-1,NA,CASSQRARGTEAFF
13,TRBV5-1,TRBJ2-5,many,CASSPPRAETQYF
15,TRBV6-1,TRBJ2-7,NA,CASSEALQGSYEQYF
13,TRBV12-3/TRBV12-4,TRBJ1-1,NA,CASSFKVYTEAFF
17,TRBV11-1,TRBJ2-5,NA,CASSLGQANSNQETQYF
13,TRBV24-1,TRBJ2-1,many,CATSGTGNNEQFF
16,TRBV6-5,TRBJ2-7,few,CASSSGVARGRHEQYF
12,TRBV15,TRBJ1-2,few,CATSSQGGGYTF
17,TRBV28,TRBJ2-4,NA,CASSLLKGQGEENIQYF
14,TRBV7-9,TRBJ2-1,many,CASSRGGAHNEQFF
15,TRBV9,TRBJ2-5,NA,CASSDGGLLQETQYF
13,TRBV3-1,TRBJ1-2,NA,CASSAPGGYGYTF
16,TRBV6-6,TRBJ2-1,NA,CASSLRGDYLYNEQFF
13,TRBV6-2/TRBV6-3,TRBJ2-7,few,CATTDRGGYEQYF
13,TRBV4-2,TRBJ1-2,few,CASSSDREYGYTF
14,TRBV9,TRBJ1-6,NA,CASKDFRNNSPLHF
15,TRBV19,TRBJ1-4,once,CASSSVLATNEKLFF
13,TRBV5-1,TRBJ2-7,few,CASSLIESNEQYF
13,TRBV20-1,TRBJ1-5,few,CSAHSGAGQPQHF
12,TRBV7-2,TRBJ2-3,few,CASSLDGYTQYF
16,TRBV12-3/TRBV12-4,TRBJ2-3,once,CASSKLRQGSTDTQYF
15,TRBV3-1,TRBJ2-3,NA,CASSRRAGRTDTQYF
14,TRBV15,TRBJ1-2,NA,CATSRSDNDASYTF
15,TRBV7-2,TRBJ1-5,few,CASSLVVGKIEPQHF
13,TRBV6-1,TRBJ1-2,NA,CASSEDSNYGYTF
14,TRBV12-3/TRBV12-4,TRBJ2-2,many,CASSFRRLPGELFF
13,TRBV28,TRBJ1-1,NA,CASSFVGSTEAFF
15,TRBV9,TRBJ1-1,many,CASSPRDRGNTEAFF
14,TRBV5-6,TRBJ2-5,NA,CASSLLRGQETQYF
15,TRBV12-3/TRBV12-4,TRBJ2-1,few,CASSFASGVGSEQFF
11,TRBV7-2,TRBJ2-1,NA,CASSYHNEQFF
13,TRBV29-1,TRBJ2-3,NA,CSVSRQGTDTQYF
16,TRBV20-1,TRBJ2-5,few,CSAPRESGGPRETQYF